One and the same sample provided the 19 T cell receptor beta chains below, sequenced in a study of graft-versus-host responses after intestinal transplantation. Sequenced by immunoSEQ multiplex PCR; TCRdb stores in-frame clones only, minus some. The sample shows some 120,000 clones, 85% to 95% of them seen only once. The antigens of these receptors remain unknown. The sample in question was unstimulated CD8+ T cells sorted from spleen or lymph node cells, obtained before transplant. Source of these receptors: a human donor who was the organ donor for an intestinal transplant.

This clone was detected only once. The chain has TRBV7-6 and TRBJ2-1; 8 bases fit TRBD2. CDR3 length: 16 amino acids. V was pared by 5 bases and J by 5 bases, with 11 bases of the junction left unmatched. CDR1 is SGHVS and CDR2 is FNYEAQ in the germline V gene. The CDR3 spells CASSAGGGPTHNEQFF. The CDR3 nucleotides read TGTGCCAGCAGCGCCGGGGGGGGTCCTACTCACAATGAGCAGTTCTTC.

The CDR3 reads CASSSGTSGYNEQFF. In DNA form, the CDR3 reads TGTGCCAGCAGCTCAGGGACTAGCGGATACAATGAGCAGTTCTTC. The chain recombines TRBV7-2 with TRBJ2-1, with 11 bases aligning to TRBD2. With V trimmed by 4 bases and J by 4 bases, 3 bases remained unmatched. CDR1 and CDR2 from the germline V gene are SGHTA and FQGNSA. The CDR3 has 15 residues.

J is TRBJ2-5 and V is TRBV6-1; 8 nucleotides match TRBD1. The J call may be incorrect, as the DNA end agrees better with TRBJ2-7. From germline, CDR1 is MNHNS and CDR2 SASEGT. This CDR3 spans 13 amino acids. In DNA, the CDR3 is TGTGCCAGCAGTGTCGACAGGGGCCACGAGCAGTACTTC. The encoded protein is CASSVDRGHEQYF.

The rearrangement links TRBV2 to TRBJ2-3, with D maybe TRBD2 (6 bases). V gave up 4 bases and J gave up 0 bases, with 20 bases separating them. CDR3 size: 18 residues. Germline lookup yields CDR1 SNHLY and CDR2 FYNNEI. CDR3 bases: TGTGCCAGCAGTGGGAGTTGGGAGGCCACCGCTAGCACAGATACGCAGTATTTT. This encodes CASSGSWEATASTDTQYF.

A few counts support this clone. The chain joins TRBV6-1 to TRBJ1-5; D gene unclear. CDR3 length: 12 amino acids. In germline, CDR1 is MNHNS, CDR2 SASEGT. The V end was cut by 0 bases, the J end by 7 bases, with 4 bases between. The CDR3 sequence is CASSEATQPQHF. In DNA, the CDR3 is TGTGCCAGCAGTGAAGCGACCCAGCCCCAGCATTTT.

This chain uses TRBV25-1 with TRBJ2-7; TRBD1 matches 7 bases. This CDR3 region has 14 residues. From germline, CDR1 is MGHDK and CDR2 SYGVNS. The V and J ends lost 4 bases and 2 bases, in that order; junction bases with no gene match: 5. CDR3 region: CASSGDRVPYEQYF. DNA for the CDR3: TGTGCCAGCAGTGGAGACAGGGTCCCCTACGAGCAGTACTTC.

The V gene is TRBV5-6, the J gene TRBJ2-3; TRBD1 aligns across 10 bases. This CDR3 spans 14 amino acids. V shed 5 bases, J shed 6 bases, and the junction held 6 bases outside the gene matches. Germline assignment: CDR1 SGHDT and CDR2 YYEEEE. The CDR3, as DNA: TGTGCCAGCAGGAAGGGGACAGGGGTCGATACGCAGTATTTT. Its translation: CASRKGTGVDTQYF.

This chain links TRBV4-1 with TRBJ1-1, with TRBD1 matching over 11 bases. The CDR3 length is 17 residues. From germline, CDR1 is MGHRA and CDR2 YSYEKL. The ends lost 7 bases at V and 0 bases at J; junction bases unmatched: 10. This chain's CDR3 is CASKKVGTGGLNTEAFF. The CDR3 DNA follows: TGCGCCAGCAAAAAAGTGGGGACAGGGGGATTGAACACTGAAGCTTTCTTT.

The rearrangement joins TRBV9 to TRBJ2-7; 9 bases line up with TRBD1. V shed 2 bases, J shed 1 base, and the junction held 4 bases outside the gene matches. The length of the CDR3 is 15 residues. Looked up from germline, CDR1 is SGDLS and CDR2 is YYNGEE. CDR3 in amino acids: CASSVGQGLSYEQYF. DNA of the CDR3: TGTGCCAGCAGCGTGGGACAGGGATTATCCTACGAGCAGTACTTC.

The chain combines TRBV19 with TRBJ1-1; a weak D match, TRBD1 (5 bases). V lost 3 bases to trimming and J lost 0 bases, with 11 bases between them. CDR3 length: 15 residues. From germline, CDR1 is LNHDA and CDR2 SQIVND (reference sequence). CDR3 loop: CASSILGGMNTEAFF. CDR3 nucleotide sequence: TGTGCCAGTAGTATTCTGGGGGGGATGAACACTGAAGCTTTCTTT.

The V call is TRBV28, the J call TRBJ2-7; 9 bases line up with TRBD2. J was trimmed by 0 bases and V by 5 bases; bases with no gene match: 11. The germline gives CDR1 MDHEN, CDR2 SYDVKM. The length of the CDR3 is 17 residues. The DNA of the CDR3 is TGTGCCAGCAGTCTAGGACTAGCGCGAGCTCACTCCTACGAGCAGTACTTC. Translated: CASSLGLARAHSYEQYF. Using reference TRBV28 and TRBJ2-7 for the parts outside the CDR3, the full variable domain is DVKVTQSSRYLVKRTGEKVFLECVQDMDHENMFWYRQDPGLGLRLIYFSYDVKMKEKGDIPEGYSVSREKKERFSLILESASTNQTSMYLCASSLGLARAHSYEQYFGPGTRLTVT.

This rearrangement joins TRBV2 to TRBJ1-5; D remains unclear. The germline V and J ends were trimmed by 0 bases and 0 bases, with 9 bases remaining between them. Germline V gene sequence: CDR1 SNHLY, CDR2 FYNNEI. CDR3 length: 16 residues. The chain's CDR3 is CASSEALRDSNQPQHF. The CDR3 bases are TGTGCCAGCAGTGAAGCGCTTAGGGATAGCAATCAGCCCCAGCATTTT.

The rearrangement uses TRBV13 and TRBJ2-7; D gene uncertain. Germline CDR1 PRHDT, CDR2 FYEKMQ (reference sequence). There are 11 residues in the CDR3. Trimming stripped 5 bases from V and 3 bases from J, with 5 bases between. CDR3 DNA sequence: TGTGCCAGCAGCCCCCGCTACGAGCAGTACTTC. Its translation is CASSPRYEQYF. Looking up the rest from reference TRBV13 and TRBJ2-7 gives the full variable domain: AAGVIQSPRHLIKEKRETATLKCYPIPRHDTVYWYQQGPGQDPQFLISFYEKMQSDKGSIPDRFSAQQFSDYHSELNMSSLELGDSALYFCASSPRYEQYFGPGTRLTVT.

The gene calls are TRBV5-4 and TRBJ2-2; D is undetermined. Trimming cost V 0 bases and J 8 bases, with 8 bases left between them. The germline V gene has CDR1 SGHNT and CDR2 YYREEE (reference sequence). The CDR3 has 13 residues. CDR3 in amino acids: CASSLGWAGELFF. As DNA, the CDR3 is TGTGCCAGCAGCTTGGGGTGGGCTGGGGAGCTGTTTTTT.

This chain uses TRBV7-9 with TRBJ2-4; a weak D match, TRBD2 (6 bases). Germline CDR1 SEHNR, CDR2 FQNEAQ (reference sequence). The CDR3 has 17 residues. V dropped 3 bases and J dropped 0 bases, with 15 bases sitting between them. CDR3 nucleotide sequence: TGTGCCAGCAGCTTGGCCGGGACTTCAGTAGCCAAAAACATTCAGTACTTC. It yields the protein CASSLAGTSVAKNIQYF. Based on the CDR3 plus reference TRBV7-9 and TRBJ2-4, the full variable domain is DTGVSQNPRHKITKRGQNVTFRCDPISEHNRLYWYRQTLGQGPEFLTYFQNEAQLEKSRLLSDRFSAERPKGSFSTLEIQRTEQGDSAMYLCASSLAGTSVAKNIQYFGAGTRLSVL.

The rearrangement joins TRBV5-1 to TRBJ2-1; TRBD2 aligns across 12 bases. There are 17 residues in the CDR3. Germline CDR1 reads SGHRS; CDR2 reads YFSETQ. Trimming removed 4 bases from V and 8 bases from J; junction bases left unmatched: 13. As DNA, the CDR3 is TGCGCCAGCAGCGTACGACTAGCGGGAGAACAGCAGTATGAGCAGTTCTTC. Translated, it gives CASSVRLAGEQQYEQFF.

This chain links TRBV5-4 with TRBJ2-7; D assignment may be TRBD1 or TRBD2 (5 bases each). Trimming took 2 bases from V and 5 from J, leaving 17 bases between them. This CDR3 region has 15 residues. The germline CDR1 and CDR2 sequences are SGHNT and YYREEE (reference sequence). The CDR3 loop reads CASSFGNSGTDEQYF. The CDR3, as DNA: TGTGCCAGCAGCTTCGGAAACTCCGGGACGGACGAGCAGTACTTC.

A single count supports this clone. The rearrangement joins TRBV21-1 to TRBJ2-1; the table's D gene call, TRBD2, was not cross checked with the DNA. TRBV21-1 is tagged as a pseudogene. The CDR3 has 21 residues. The CDR3 loop is CASSTRTLTSGPRASYNEQFF. The CDR3 DNA reads as TGTGCCAGCAGCACGCGGACCCTTACTAGCGGACCACGCGCCTCCTACAATGAGCAGTTCTTC.

The chain is built from TRBV6-6 and TRBJ1-1; D gene uncertain. The CDR3 runs to 16 residues. The ends were cut back, 3 bases at V and 1 base at J, with 15 bases in the middle. Germline V gene data show CDR1 as MNHNY and CDR2 as SVGAGI (reference sequence). Here the CDR3 reads CASSYGEGGRNTEAFF. The CDR3, as DNA: TGTGCCAGCAGTTATGGAGAGGGTGGGAGGAACACTGAAGCTTTCTTT.